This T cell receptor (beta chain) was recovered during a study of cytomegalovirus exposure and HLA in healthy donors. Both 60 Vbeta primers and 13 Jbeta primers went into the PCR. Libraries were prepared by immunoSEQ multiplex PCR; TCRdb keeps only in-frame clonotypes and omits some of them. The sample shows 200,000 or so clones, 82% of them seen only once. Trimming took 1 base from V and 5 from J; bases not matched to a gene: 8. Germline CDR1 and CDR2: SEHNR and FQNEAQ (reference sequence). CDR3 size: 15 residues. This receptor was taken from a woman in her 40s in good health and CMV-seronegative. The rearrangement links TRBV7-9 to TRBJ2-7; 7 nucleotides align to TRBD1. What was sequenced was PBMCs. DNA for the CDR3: TGTGCCAGCAGCTTAGGCCAGGGGGTGACGCACGAGCAGTACTTC. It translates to CASSLGQGVTHEQYF. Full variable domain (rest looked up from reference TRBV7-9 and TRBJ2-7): DTGVSQNPRHKITKRGQNVTFRCDPISEHNRLYWYRQTLGQGPEFLTYFQNEAQLEKSRLLSDRFSAERPKGSFSTLEIQRTEQGDSAMYLCASSLGQGVTHEQYFGPGTRLTVT.